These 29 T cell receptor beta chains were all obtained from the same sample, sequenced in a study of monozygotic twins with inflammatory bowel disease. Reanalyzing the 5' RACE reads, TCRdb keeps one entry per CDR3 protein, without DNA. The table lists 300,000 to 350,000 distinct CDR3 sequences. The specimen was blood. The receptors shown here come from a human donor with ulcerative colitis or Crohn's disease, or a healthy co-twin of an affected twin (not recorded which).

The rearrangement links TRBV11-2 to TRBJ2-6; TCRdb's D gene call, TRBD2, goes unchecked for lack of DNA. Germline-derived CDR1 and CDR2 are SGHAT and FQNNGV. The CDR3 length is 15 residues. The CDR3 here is CASRGLLSGANVLTF.

The CDR3 loop is CASSLGFGQFYEQYF. This chain uses TRBV5-1 with TRBJ2-7; TCRdb's assignment of TRBD1 cannot be checked, as there is no DNA. CDR3 size: 15 residues. Germline CDR1 reads SGHRS; CDR2 reads YFSETQ.

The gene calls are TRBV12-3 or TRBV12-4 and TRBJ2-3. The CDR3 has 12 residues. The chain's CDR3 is CASSLSGDTQYF.

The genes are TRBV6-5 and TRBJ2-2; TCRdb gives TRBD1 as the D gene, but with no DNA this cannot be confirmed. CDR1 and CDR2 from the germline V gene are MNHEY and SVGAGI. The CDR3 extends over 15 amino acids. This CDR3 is CASSYWPGTTGELFF.

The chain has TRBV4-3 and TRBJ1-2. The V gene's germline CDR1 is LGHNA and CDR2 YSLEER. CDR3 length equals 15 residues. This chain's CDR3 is CASSQMTQGYYGYTF.

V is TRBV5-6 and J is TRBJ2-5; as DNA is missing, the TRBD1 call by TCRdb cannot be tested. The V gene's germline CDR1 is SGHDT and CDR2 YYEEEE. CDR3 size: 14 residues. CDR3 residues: CASSLRGQQETQYF.

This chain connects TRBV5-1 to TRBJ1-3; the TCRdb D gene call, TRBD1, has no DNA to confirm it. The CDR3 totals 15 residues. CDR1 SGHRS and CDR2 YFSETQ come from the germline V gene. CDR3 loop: CASSLDGTVGNTIYF.

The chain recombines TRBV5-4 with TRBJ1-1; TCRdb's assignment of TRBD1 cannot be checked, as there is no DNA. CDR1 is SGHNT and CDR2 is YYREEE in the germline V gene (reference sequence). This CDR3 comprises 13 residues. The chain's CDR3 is CASSPDRGHPAFF.

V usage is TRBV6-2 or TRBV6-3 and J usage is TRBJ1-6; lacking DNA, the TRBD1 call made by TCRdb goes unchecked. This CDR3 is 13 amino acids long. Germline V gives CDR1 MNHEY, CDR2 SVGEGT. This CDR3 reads CASSYFGGPPLHF.

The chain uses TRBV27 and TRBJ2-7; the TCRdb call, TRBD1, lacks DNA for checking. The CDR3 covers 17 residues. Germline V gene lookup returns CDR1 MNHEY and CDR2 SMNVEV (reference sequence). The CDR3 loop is CASSPRQGEVGIYEQYF.

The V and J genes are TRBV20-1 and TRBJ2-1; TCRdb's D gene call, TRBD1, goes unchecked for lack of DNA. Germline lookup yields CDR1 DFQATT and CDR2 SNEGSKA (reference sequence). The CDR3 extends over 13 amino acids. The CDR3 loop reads CSARARGLNEQFF.

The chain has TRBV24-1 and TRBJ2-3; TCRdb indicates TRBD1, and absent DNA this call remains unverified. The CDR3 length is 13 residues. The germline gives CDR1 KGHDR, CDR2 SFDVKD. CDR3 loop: CATSDRKRGTQYF.

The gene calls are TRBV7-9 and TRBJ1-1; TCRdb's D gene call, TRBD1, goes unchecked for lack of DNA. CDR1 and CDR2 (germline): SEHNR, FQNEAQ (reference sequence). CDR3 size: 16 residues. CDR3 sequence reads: CASSPPDSLIGTEAFF.

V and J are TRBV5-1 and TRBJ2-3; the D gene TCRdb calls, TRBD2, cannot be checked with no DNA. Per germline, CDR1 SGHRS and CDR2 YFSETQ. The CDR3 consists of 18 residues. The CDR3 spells CASSLVGTSGSGTDTQYF.

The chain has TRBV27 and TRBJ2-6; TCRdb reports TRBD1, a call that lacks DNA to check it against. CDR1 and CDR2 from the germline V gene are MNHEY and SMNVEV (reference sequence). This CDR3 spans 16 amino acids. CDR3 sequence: CASSLQGGTGANVLTF.

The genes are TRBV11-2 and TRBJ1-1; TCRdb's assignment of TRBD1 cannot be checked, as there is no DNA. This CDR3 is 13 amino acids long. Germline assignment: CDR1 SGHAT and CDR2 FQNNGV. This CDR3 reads CASSLLALAEAFF.

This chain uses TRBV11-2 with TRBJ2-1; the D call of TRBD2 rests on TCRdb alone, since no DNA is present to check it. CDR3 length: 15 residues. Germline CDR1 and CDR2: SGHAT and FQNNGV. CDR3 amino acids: CASSLTGREGNEQFF.

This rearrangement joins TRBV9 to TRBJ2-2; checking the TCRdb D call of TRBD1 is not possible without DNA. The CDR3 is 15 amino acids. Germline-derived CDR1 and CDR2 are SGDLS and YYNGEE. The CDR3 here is CASTNIPGEHGELFF.

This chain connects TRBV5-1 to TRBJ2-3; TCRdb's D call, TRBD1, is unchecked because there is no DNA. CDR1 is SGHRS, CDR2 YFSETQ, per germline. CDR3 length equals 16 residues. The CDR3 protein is CASSSRTGVSTDTQYF.

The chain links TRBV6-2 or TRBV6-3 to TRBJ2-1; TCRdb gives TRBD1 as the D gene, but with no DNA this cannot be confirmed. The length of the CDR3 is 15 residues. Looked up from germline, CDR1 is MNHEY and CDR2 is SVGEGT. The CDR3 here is CASSYSIRGQNREFF.

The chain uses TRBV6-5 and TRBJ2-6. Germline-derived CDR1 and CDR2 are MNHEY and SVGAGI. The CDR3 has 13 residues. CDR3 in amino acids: CASLGAGANVLTF.

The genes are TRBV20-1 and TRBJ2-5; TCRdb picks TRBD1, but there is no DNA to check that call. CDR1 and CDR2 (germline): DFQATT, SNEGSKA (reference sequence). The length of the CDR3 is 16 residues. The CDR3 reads CSARVYGGPKQETQYF.

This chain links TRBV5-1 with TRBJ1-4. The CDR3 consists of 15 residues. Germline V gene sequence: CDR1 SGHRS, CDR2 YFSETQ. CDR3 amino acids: CASSFDAATNEKLFF.

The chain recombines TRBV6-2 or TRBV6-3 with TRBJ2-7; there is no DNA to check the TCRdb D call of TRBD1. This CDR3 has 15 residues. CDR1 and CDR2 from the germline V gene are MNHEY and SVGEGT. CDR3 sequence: CASSLGTDYSYEQYF.

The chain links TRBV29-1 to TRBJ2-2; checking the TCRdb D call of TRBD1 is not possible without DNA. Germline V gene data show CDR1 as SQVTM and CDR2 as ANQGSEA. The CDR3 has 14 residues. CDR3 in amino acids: CSVERGVGAGELFF.

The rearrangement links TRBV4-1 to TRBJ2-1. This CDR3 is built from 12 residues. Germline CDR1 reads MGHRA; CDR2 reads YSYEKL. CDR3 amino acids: CASSQEGNEQFF.

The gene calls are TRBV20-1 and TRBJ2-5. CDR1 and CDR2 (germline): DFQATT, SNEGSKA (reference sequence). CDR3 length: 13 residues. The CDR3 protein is CSASGEYQETQYF.

This CDR3 is CASSLDGKGDQPQHF. This chain links TRBV5-1 with TRBJ1-5; as DNA is missing, the TRBD1 call by TCRdb cannot be tested. Germline-derived CDR1 and CDR2 are SGHRS and YFSETQ. The CDR3 runs 15 residues.

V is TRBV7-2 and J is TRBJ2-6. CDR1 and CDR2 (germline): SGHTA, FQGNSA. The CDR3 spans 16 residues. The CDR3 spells CASSFDAYSGANVLTF.